These T cell receptor beta chains were read from a single sample in a study of blood T cells in healthy people across ages. MiXCR, run by TCRdb on the 5' RACE reads, gives a single entry per CDR3 protein. The sample has about 1.1 million distinct CDR3 sequences, more than 30% seen once. The sequencing sample was made of blood. The receptors were gathered from a young man in good health. The CDR3 runs from the conserved cysteine through the conserved F or W. Fields, in order: D gene, V gene, clone size, J gene, CDR3 DNA, CDR3 protein. The D gene is left open where the match is weak. Clone sizes are given selectively: once, few, many, or a class where the clone is expanded.

NA	TRBV28	few	TRBJ2-5	TGTGCCACCAAAAACCCGGGGGCTCAAGAGACCCAGTACTTC	CATKNPGAQETQYF
NA	TRBV12-3/TRBV12-4	NA	TRBJ1-2	TGTGCCAGCAGTTCGGTGGCCATCTATGGCTACACCTTC	CASSSVAIYGYTF
TRBD1	TRBV5-5	few	TRBJ2-7	TGTGCCAGCAGCTTTAAATCTTGGGACAGGGATTACGAGCAGTACTTC	CASSFKSWDRDYEQYF
NA	TRBV29-1	few	TRBJ1-1	TGCAGCATTCGCAGGGGCCCGAACACTGAAGCTTTCTTT	CSIRRGPNTEAFF
NA	TRBV4-3	NA	TRBJ1-2	TGCGCCAGCAGCCGTTGGGACGGATATGGCTACACCTTC	CASSRWDGYGYTF
NA	TRBV6-5	NA	TRBJ1-5	TGTGCCAGCACCCTTAGACTAGGGGGCAATCAGCCCCAGCATTTT	CASTLRLGGNQPQHF
NA	TRBV6-6	NA	TRBJ1-3	TGTGCCAGCAGTACCCACACAGGGTCTGGAAACACCATATATTTT	CASSTHTGSGNTIYF
TRBD1	TRBV6-6	NA	TRBJ2-1	TGTGCCAGCAGACAAGCCGGGACAGACAATGAGCAGTTCTTC	CASRQAGTDNEQFF
TRBD1	TRBV18	few	TRBJ2-7	TGTGCCAGCTCACCAAGTGGGACAGCCTACGAGCAGTACTTC	CASSPSGTAYEQYF
NA	TRBV18	NA	TRBJ2-6	TGTGCCAGCTCACCATCGTCTGAGTATTCTGGGGCCAACGTCCTGACTTTC	CASSPSSEYSGANVLTF
NA	TRBV3-1	NA	TRBJ2-7	TGTGCCAGCAGCCAAGGCAGGGGGGATGAGCAGTACTTC	CASSQGRGDEQYF
TRBD1	TRBV7-8	NA	TRBJ2-4	TGTGCCAGCAGCCGCGACAGGGTCTTGGGCACCAAAAACATTCAGTACTTC	CASSRDRVLGTKNIQYF
TRBD1	TRBV20-1	NA	TRBJ2-3	TGCAGTGCTCCCGTTGGGACAGGGATCACAAATACGCAGTATTTT	CSAPVGTGITNTQYF
TRBD1	TRBV12-3/TRBV12-4	few	TRBJ2-2	TGTGCCAGCAGTTCCCGACAGGGTGTCGGGGAGCTGTTTTTT	CASSSRQGVGELFF
TRBD1	TRBV12-5	NA	TRBJ2-1	TGTGCTAGTGGTTGGGGACAGGGATCCTACAATGAGCAGTTCTTC	CASGWGQGSYNEQFF
NA	TRBV9	NA	TRBJ2-7	TGTGCCAGCAGCCCCCTGAACTCCTACAATGAGCAGTACTTC	CASSPLNSYNEQYF
TRBD2	TRBV9	NA	TRBJ2-1	TGTGCCAGCAGCCCAAAGGCTAGCGGGGGGATCTCCTACAATGAGCAGTTCTTC	CASSPKASGGISYNEQFF
NA	TRBV5-5	NA	TRBJ1-2	TGTGCCAGCAGCCGCCCGACACCCGCCGGATATGGCTACACCTTC	CASSRPTPAGYGYTF
TRBD1	TRBV20-1	many	TRBJ1-2	TGCAGTGCTAGTCCAGGGGGCTATGGCTACACCTTC	CSASPGGYGYTF
NA	TRBV9	NA	TRBJ1-2	TGTGCCAGCAGCGCAGACCACAACTATGGCTACACCTTC	CASSADHNYGYTF
TRBD2	TRBV20-1	NA	TRBJ2-5	TGCAGTGCTAGAGATTATAGCGGGGTAGAGACCCAGTACTTC	CSARDYSGVETQYF
NA	TRBV2	few	TRBJ2-4	TGTGCCAGCAGTGATTTCGTCCTGTCGTCCAAAAACATTCAGTACTTC	CASSDFVLSSKNIQYF
NA	TRBV25-1	few	TRBJ2-3	TGTGCCAGCAGTGAATATTCCCAATCGGGCAGAAGCACAGATACGCAGTATTTT	CASSEYSQSGRSTDTQYF
TRBD1	TRBV20-1	NA	TRBJ1-6	TGCAGTGCTAGCCCTACAGGGGACAATTCACCCCTCCACTTT	CSASPTGDNSPLHF
TRBD2	TRBV12-3/TRBV12-4	many	TRBJ2-3	TGTGCCACCTTACTAGCGGTCGTGGGAGATACGCAGTATTTT	CATLLAVVGDTQYF
NA	TRBV5-5	few	TRBJ2-5	TGTGCCAGTCTTGGACATAACCAAGAGACCCAGTACTTC	CASLGHNQETQYF
NA	TRBV3-1	once	TRBJ2-1	TGTGCCAGCAGCCAAGATTCTGGGGGGAGATCTAATGAGCAGTTCTTC	CASSQDSGGRSNEQFF
TRBD1	TRBV20-1	few	TRBJ2-1	TGCAGTGCTAGGGGGGGGACAGGGGACGACTACAATGAGCAGTTCTTC	CSARGGTGDDYNEQFF
NA	TRBV4-3	many	TRBJ2-1	TGCGCCAGCAGCCCAGATCCGACTAGTTTATATGAGCAGTTCTTC	CASSPDPTSLYEQFF
TRBD1	TRBV10-3	once	TRBJ1-5	TGTGCCGTCAGGGGACAGGGTGGCAATCAGCCCCAGCATTTT	CAVRGQGGNQPQHF
TRBD2	TRBV14	NA	TRBJ2-1	TGTGCCAGCAGCCGGCGACTAGCGGACAGGTACAATGAGCAGTTCTTC	CASSRRLADRYNEQFF
NA	TRBV7-9	many	TRBJ1-5	TGTGCCGACGACGCGGGGGAGGAGCAGCCCCAGCATTTT	CADDAGEEQPQHF
NA	TRBV7-9	few	TRBJ1-2	TGTGCCAGCAGCTTAGCGAGGGCAGGGAAGTACACCTTC	CASSLARAGKYTF
NA	TRBV3-1	few	TRBJ2-3	TGTGCCAGCAGCCAAGATCCCTTCAAACGCACCACAGATACGCAGTATTTT	CASSQDPFKRTTDTQYF
NA	TRBV18	NA	TRBJ1-1	TGTGCCAGCTCACCATGGGAGGACATGAACACTGAAGCTTTCTTT	CASSPWEDMNTEAFF
NA	TRBV6-2/TRBV6-3	NA	TRBJ2-1	TGTGCCAGCAGTTACCCAGACCCAACTGGAGACCAGTTCTTC	CASSYPDPTGDQFF